This TCR beta chain originates from a study of technical replicates of blood from a few donors. Clones were sequenced by immunoSEQ multiplex PCR, and TCRdb holds only the in-frame ones, with some missing. Altogether 83,000 or so clones are present, over 85% being singletons, with the ten largest covering more than 0.2%. The length of the CDR3 is 12 residues. Germline V gene sequence: CDR1 MNHEY, CDR2 SMNVEV (reference sequence). V lost 6 bases to trimming and J lost 1 base, with 6 bases between them. The sequence was collected from a human donor in good health. J is TRBJ1-1 and V is TRBV27; D is possibly TRBD1 (6 bases). The specimen was T cells isolated from PBMCs. The CDR3 DNA reads TGTGCCAGCAGGACAGGGAACACTGAAGCTTTCTTT. This encodes CASRTGNTEAFF.